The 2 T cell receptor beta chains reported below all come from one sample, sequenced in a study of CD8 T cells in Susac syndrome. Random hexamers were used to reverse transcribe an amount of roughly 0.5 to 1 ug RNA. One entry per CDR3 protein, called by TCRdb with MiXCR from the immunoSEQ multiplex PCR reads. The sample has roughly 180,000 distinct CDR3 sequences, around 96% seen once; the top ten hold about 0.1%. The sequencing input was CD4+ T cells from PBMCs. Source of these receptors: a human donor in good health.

The CDR3 DNA reads TGCAGCGTTGAAATCGGGAGGGGCGAGCAGTACTTC. Its translation is CSVEIGRGEQYF. The gene calls are TRBV29-1 and TRBJ2-7, with 8 bases lining up with TRBD2. J gave up 6 bases and V 2 bases, and 3 bases lay outside the gene matches. Germline CDR1 SQVTM, CDR2 ANQGSEA. CDR3 length: 12 residues.

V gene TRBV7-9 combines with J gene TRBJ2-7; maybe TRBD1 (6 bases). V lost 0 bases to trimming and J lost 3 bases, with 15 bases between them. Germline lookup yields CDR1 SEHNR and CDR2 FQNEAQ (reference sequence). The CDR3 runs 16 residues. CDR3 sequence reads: CASSLAGLQGFYEQYF. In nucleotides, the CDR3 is TGTGCCAGCAGCTTAGCTGGGTTACAGGGTTTCTACGAGCAGTACTTC. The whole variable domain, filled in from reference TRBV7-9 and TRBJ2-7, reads DTGVSQNPRHKITKRGQNVTFRCDPISEHNRLYWYRQTLGQGPEFLTYFQNEAQLEKSRLLSDRFSAERPKGSFSTLEIQRTEQGDSAMYLCASSLAGLQGFYEQYFGPGTRLTVT.